This T cell receptor beta chain was captured by sequencing in a study of shared clonotypes between healthy human individuals. Findings and limits, study-wide: The represented genetic and exposure-history diversity was limited by the small number of donors.

The CDR3 contains 18 residues. Germline assignment: CDR1 SGHRS and CDR2 YFSETQ. V lost 1 base and J 0 bases, leaving 17 bases between the germline ends. The data were produced by immunoSEQ multiplex PCR, yet TCRdb's version contains in-frame clones alone and is incomplete. The profile shows approximately 1,500,000 clones, approximately 97% of them singletons. For this clone: Its antigen is as yet unknown.

A CD45RA-negative memory subset and a CD45RA+ naive subset were separated from the CD4+ cells. The rearrangement links TRBV5-1 to TRBJ1-3; unclear D gene. This clonotype was sampled from a man in his thirties or forties in good health. The sequenced sample consisted of naive CD4+ T cells sorted from blood. The sample's subset: CD45RA+ positively selected. The CDR3 sequence: CASSLIGRGSPSGNTIYF. DNA of the CDR3: TGCGCCAGCAGCTTGATTGGTCGCGGCAGCCCCTCTGGAAACACCATATATTTT. The entire variable domain, with the rest obtained from reference TRBV5-1 and TRBJ1-3, is as follows: KAGVTQTPRYLIKTRGQQVTLSCSPISGHRSVSWYQQTPGQGLQFLFEYFSETQRNKGNFPGRFSGRQFSNSRSEMNVSTLELGDSALYLCASSLIGRGSPSGNTIYFGEGSWLTVV.